This T cell receptor (beta chain) was recovered during a study of tumor-infiltrating lymphocytes in primary liver carcinoma. Co-extracted RNA and DNA came from about 20-30 mg of unsorted bulk tissue. With roughly 500 ng total RNA as template and a constant-region primer, TCR beta cDNA was made. For TCR beta, libraries were produced by three nested multiplex PCR rounds using slightly modified ARM-PCR. Use of TRBV1-TRBV30 forward primers with a C-beta reverse primer characterized the first two PCR rounds, which lasted about 9 cycles each. TCRdb recomputed calls from the multiplex PCR reads with MiXCR, one row per CDR3 protein. The data contain 95,000 to 100,000 distinct CDR3 sequences, about two thirds of them seen just once; the ten biggest clones take up approximately 12%. CDR3 size: 16 residues. Trimming removed 0 bases from V and 1 base from J, with 9 bases in between. CDR1 and CDR2 (germline): MNHEY, SVGEGT.

This clonotype was counted many times. This TCR was sampled from an older woman with primary liver carcinoma and hepatitis B virus infection. Sequencing input: liver tumor tissue from sampling region 2. Documented subset: tumor region T2, inferior pole. The chain employs TRBV6-2 or TRBV6-3 and TRBJ2-2, with unresolved D. In nucleotides, the CDR3 is TGTGCCAGCAGTTACTCGGGCGGTCTGAACACCGGGGAGCTGTTTTTT. This translates into CASSYSGGLNTGELFF.